The source of this T cell receptor beta chain is a study of blood T cell repertoires in COVID-19. The protocol was immunoSEQ multiplex PCR, while the TCRdb copy is restricted to in-frame clones and leaves out a portion. The sample includes over 85,000 clones, around 90% of them seen just once. This CDR3 is built from 17 residues. V dropped 3 bases and J dropped 4; count of bases not matched to a gene: 6. CDR1 and CDR2 from the germline V gene are SGHAT and FQNNGV. Sequencing was performed on peripheral blood. This sequence originates from a woman aged 50 to 60 with acute or convalescent COVID-19. The rearrangement uses TRBV11-2 and TRBJ2-3; 14 positions match TRBD2. This chain's CDR3 is CASSLGLAGAEADTQYF. The CDR3 coding sequence is TGTGCCAGCAGCTTGGGACTAGCGGGAGCTGAGGCAGATACGCAGTATTTT.